Following are 32 T cell receptor beta chains from one sample sequenced in a study of shared clonotypes between healthy human individuals. TCRdb keeps only in-frame clones here, not all; method: immunoSEQ multiplex PCR. The sample contains about 1.1 million clones, roughly 77% of which appear only once. Input material: memory CD4+ T cells from PBMCs. Regarding subset: CD45RA-negative fraction. The receptors were gathered from a man younger than 30 in good health. Some clones in this sample may be carry-over from other donors' samples.

This clone appeared a single time. DNA for the CDR3: TGTGCCAGCTCTTGGGAGGGCCGTGAGCAGTTCTTC. It yields the protein CASSWEGREQFF. The chain combines TRBV18 with TRBJ2-1; 7 positions agree with TRBD2. CDR3 size: 12 residues. V lost 6 bases to trimming and J lost 9 bases; unmatched junction nucleotides: 5. Germline loops: CDR1 KGHSH, CDR2 LQKENI.

This clone has a single count. The chain links TRBV20-1 to TRBJ1-2; D remains unclear. CDR3 size: 11 residues. Germline CDR1 is DFQATT and CDR2 is SNEGSKA (reference sequence). The CDR3 sequence is CRTVEEEGYTF. The CDR3 region has the DNA TGCAGGACCGTTGAGGAGGAGGGCTACACCTTC.

Of note for this clone: This may be a read error: a much more frequent sequence differs by one nucleotide. The sample contains more than one DNA sequence encoding this CDR3. The V call is TRBV7-8, the J call TRBJ1-2, with D possibly matching TRBD1 (6 bases). V was clipped by 5 bases and J by 2 bases, with 9 bases between them. CDR1 is SGHVS and CDR2 is FQNEAQ in the germline V gene. The CDR3 is 13 residues long. The CDR3 DNA reads TGTGCCAGCAGCCCAGGACAGAACTATGGCTACACCTTC. As protein: CASSPGQNYGYTF.

The rearrangement joins TRBV7-2 to TRBJ1-1, with a weak D call TRBD1 (5 bases). The ends were cut back, 3 bases at V and 10 bases at J, with 15 bases in the middle. The length of the CDR3 is 13 residues. Germline V lookup: CDR1 SGHTA, CDR2 FQGNSA. The DNA of the CDR3 is TGTGCCAGCAGCTTTGACAGCGCCAGCTTAGCTTTCTTT. This codes for CASSFDSASLAFF.

There are a few counts of this clone. This sequence joins TRBV29-1 and TRBJ1-2, with a possible D match to TRBD1 (5 bases). V was cut by 3 bases and J by 8 bases, with 16 bases left in between. The CDR3 is made up of 13 amino acids. Germline V lookup: CDR1 SQVTM, CDR2 ANQGSEA. In DNA, the CDR3 is TGCAGCGTTGACGAATCGTCCAGGGTCGGCTACACCTTC. Amino acids: CSVDESSRVGYTF.

The V call is TRBV5-1, the J call TRBJ1-1; D perhaps matches TRBD1 (6 bases). The CDR3 is made up of 15 amino acids. Germline V gene data show CDR1 as SGHRS and CDR2 as YFSETQ. The ends were cut back, 4 bases at V and 3 bases at J, with 16 bases in the middle. The CDR3 sequence is CASSALQGGDTEAFF. In nucleotides, the CDR3 is TGCGCCAGCAGCGCGCTACAGGGAGGGGACACTGAAGCTTTCTTT.

The rearrangement joins TRBV29-1 to TRBJ1-1; the D gene is possibly TRBD1 (6 bases). Germline assignment: CDR1 SQVTM and CDR2 ANQGSEA. Trimming cost V 0 bases and J 4 bases, with 18 bases left between them. The CDR3 is 16 amino acids. CDR3 bases: TGCAGCGTTGAAGATCTGGGGAGGACAGAGGCCACTGAAGCTTTCTTT. Residues: CSVEDLGRTEATEAFF.

The rearrangement links TRBV28 to TRBJ2-2; D is undetermined. V lost 5 bases to trimming and J lost 6 bases, with 10 bases between them. CDR1 is MDHEN, CDR2 SYDVKM, per germline. The CDR3 runs 13 residues. The CDR3: CASSPIGAGELFF. Written as DNA, the CDR3 is TGTGCCAGCAGTCCAATTGGGGCCGGGGAGCTGTTTTTT. Supplemented by reference TRBV28 and TRBJ2-2, the full variable domain reads DVKVTQSSRYLVKRTGEKVFLECVQDMDHENMFWYRQDPGLGLRLIYFSYDVKMKEKGDIPEGYSVSREKKERFSLILESASTNQTSMYLCASSPIGAGELFFGEGSRLTVL.

This clone occurred a few times. The chain combines TRBV5-1 with TRBJ2-7; 7 nucleotides match TRBD2. The V segment lost 0 bases and the J segment 6 bases; nucleotides outside the gene matches: 9. CDR3 size: 15 residues. Germline V gene sequence: CDR1 SGHRS, CDR2 YFSETQ. CDR3 DNA: TGCGCCAGCAGCTTGGTCCCCGCGGGAGCTTCCGAGCAGTACTTC. Encoded protein: CASSLVPAGASEQYF.

This sequence joins TRBV5-1 and TRBJ1-2; a possible D gene is TRBD1 (6 bases). V lost 1 base, J lost 3 bases, and 16 bases lay in between. From germline, CDR1 is SGHRS and CDR2 YFSETQ. The CDR3 length is 16 residues. CDR3 region: CASSLSPGERYYGYTF. Written as DNA, the CDR3 is TGCGCCAGCAGCTTGTCTCCAGGGGAACGTTACTATGGCTACACCTTC.

The chain employs TRBV11-2 and TRBJ2-7; 8 positions match TRBD2. This CDR3 is 15 amino acids long. Germline V CDR1 and CDR2: SGHAT, FQNNGV. Trimming cost V 1 base and J 5 bases; bases outside gene matches: 7. CDR3 loop: CASSLVGSGNHEQYF. CDR3 coding DNA: TGTGCCAGCAGCTTAGTGGGTAGCGGGAACCACGAGCAGTACTTC. Full variable domain (missing parts from reference TRBV11-2 and TRBJ2-7): EAGVAQSPRYKIIEKRQSVAFWCNPISGHATLYWYQQILGQGPKLLIQFQNNGVVDDSQLPKDRFSAERLKGVDSTLKIQPAKLEDSAVYLCASSLVGSGNHEQYFGPGTRLTVT.

This chain uses TRBV6-1 with TRBJ1-2; tentative D call: TRBD1 (5 bases). The CDR3 extends over 12 amino acids. The germline gives CDR1 MNHNS, CDR2 SASEGT. V lost 4 bases, J lost 7 bases, and 10 bases lay in between. CDR3 nucleotide sequence: TGTGCCAGCAGTGTCCCGGGGCTTGGCTACACCTTC. Amino acids: CASSVPGLGYTF.

The chain carries TRBV11-2 and TRBJ2-1; D uncertain. The CDR3 is 16 amino acids. V was clipped by 4 bases and J by 0 bases, with 13 bases between them. Germline-derived CDR1 and CDR2 are SGHAT and FQNNGV. CDR3 DNA sequence: TGTGCCAGCAGCTACTCCTTAATCCCCTCCTACAATGAGCAGTTCTTC. Encoded protein: CASSYSLIPSYNEQFF.

Written as DNA, the CDR3 is TGTGCCAGCAGACAGGGGTTGAACACTGAAGCTTTCTTT. Residues: CASRQGLNTEAFF. This sequence joins TRBV6-6 and TRBJ1-1; TRBD1 agrees at 7 bases. Trimming at V came to 6 bases and at J to 0 bases, leaving 1 base not matched to a gene. Per germline, CDR1 MNHNY and CDR2 SVGAGI (reference sequence). The CDR3 has 13 residues.

A remark on this clone: This may arise from a read error, as a much more abundant clone is one base away. V usage is TRBV5-1 and J usage is TRBJ1-5, with 8 bases identical to TRBD1. The CDR3 is 13 residues long. Germline values: CDR1 SGHRS, CDR2 YFSETQ. The trim removed 2 bases at V and 7 bases at J, leaving 2 bases unmatched. CDR3 coding DNA: TGCGCCAGCAGCTTCGACAGGGGCCAGCCCCAGCATTTT. It specifies CASSFDRGQPQHF.

This chain connects TRBV5-5 to TRBJ2-1; 10 nucleotides align to TRBD2. V gave up 3 bases and J gave up 3 bases; unmatched junction bases: 6. CDR1 is SGHKS, CDR2 YYEKEE, per germline (reference sequence). CDR3 length: 16 residues. CDR3 protein: CASSSGLAVSYNEQFF. The DNA for the CDR3 is TGTGCCAGCAGCTCTGGACTAGCGGTAAGCTACAATGAGCAGTTCTTC.

This chain joins TRBV2 and TRBJ2-1; D is possibly TRBD2 (5 bases). Looked up from germline, CDR1 is SNHLY and CDR2 is FYNNEI. The CDR3 consists of 11 residues. V lost 4 bases and J lost 10, with 8 bases in between. The CDR3 loop is CASSVLAEQFF. The CDR3, as DNA: TGTGCCAGCAGTGTCCTAGCCGAGCAGTTCTTC.

CDR3 DNA sequence: TGTGCCAGCAGCGCGACAGGGGTTGCGTACGAGCAGTACTTC. Its protein is CASSATGVAYEQYF. This sequence joins TRBV7-8 and TRBJ2-7; 8 bases are shared with TRBD1. V shed 5 bases and J 4 bases; nucleotides not matched to a gene: 7. There are 14 residues in the CDR3. The germline gives CDR1 SGHVS, CDR2 FQNEAQ.

The V and J genes are TRBV19 and TRBJ2-3; D is unresolved. Per the germline V gene, CDR1 is LNHDA and CDR2 is SQIVND (reference sequence). Trimming shortened V by 3 bases and J by 2 bases, and 9 bases separated the two germline ends. The CDR3 has 14 amino acids. The CDR3: CASSIRTFTDTQYF. The CDR3, as DNA: TGTGCCAGTAGTATCAGGACCTTCACAGATACGCAGTATTTT. Full variable domain (remainder filled in from reference TRBV19 and TRBJ2-3): DGGITQSPKYLFRKEGQNVTLSCEQNLNHDAMYWYRQDPGQGLRLIYYSQIVNDFQKGDIAEGYSVSREKKESFPLTVTSAQKNPTAFYLCASSIRTFTDTQYFGPGTRLTVL.

V usage is TRBV25-1 and J usage is TRBJ1-4; 8 nucleotides align to TRBD1. Germline V gene data show CDR1 as MGHDK and CDR2 as SYGVNS. With V trimmed by 3 bases and J by 7 bases, 7 bases remained unmatched. This CDR3 is built from 15 residues. The chain's CDR3 is CASSDPGTGGEKLFF. CDR3 bases: TGTGCCAGCAGTGACCCGGGGACAGGAGGTGAAAAACTGTTTTTT.

The chain has TRBV5-4 and TRBJ1-1; weak D call: TRBD1 (5 bases). Deletions cut 0 bases from V and 6 bases from J, with 9 bases between. The germline CDR1 and CDR2 sequences are SGHNT and YYREEE (reference sequence). This CDR3 is built from 13 residues. The CDR3 loop reads CASSLVGTAEAFF. CDR3 sequence (DNA): TGTGCCAGCAGCTTGGTAGGGACGGCTGAAGCTTTCTTT.

This chain connects TRBV9 to TRBJ2-5; D gene ambiguous. The CDR3 sequence is 15 residues long. Germline CDR1 SGDLS, CDR2 YYNGEE. The V end was cut by 0 bases, the J end by 4 bases, with 13 bases between. CDR3 nucleotide sequence: TGTGCCAGCAGCGTAGGCCGTCAGGCAGTAGAGACCCAGTACTTC. Translated: CASSVGRQAVETQYF.

A note on this clone: This sample includes further DNA sequences coding for the same CDR3. The chain has TRBV30 and TRBJ2-1; a possible D gene is TRBD2 (6 bases). CDR3 length: 13 residues. CDR1 is GTSNPN, CDR2 SVGIG, per germline (reference sequence). V was cut by 3 bases and J by 4 bases, with 10 bases left in between. Here the CDR3 reads CAWSSGLYNEQFF. CDR3 nucleotides: TGTGCCTGGAGCTCGGGACTTTACAATGAGCAGTTCTTC.

This clone appeared once. This sample includes further DNA sequences coding for the same CDR3. As DNA, the CDR3 is TGTGCCAGCAGCTCGGGACTAGCGGGAGCGGGTGAGACCCAGTACTTC. Its translation is CASSSGLAGAGETQYF. The rearrangement uses TRBV5-4 and TRBJ2-5, with 14 nucleotides matching TRBD2. Germline CDR1 is SGHNT and CDR2 is YYREEE (reference sequence). This CDR3 contains 16 residues. The junction had 6 bases not matched to a gene; V was cut back by 3 bases and J by 5 bases.

V usage is TRBV6-6 and J usage is TRBJ2-7, with TRBD1 matching over 10 bases. CDR1 MNHNY and CDR2 SVGAGI come from the germline V gene (reference sequence). This CDR3 is 15 amino acids long. The V and J ends lost 0 bases and 4 bases, in that order; junction bases with no gene match: 3. The CDR3 DNA follows: TGTGCCAGCAGTTACTCGCGGGACAGGGGATACGAGCAGTACTTC. Translated: CASSYSRDRGYEQYF.

The rearrangement uses TRBV4-3 and TRBJ2-3; D is undetermined. The CDR3 totals 14 residues. In germline, CDR1 is LGHNA, CDR2 YSLEER. V shed 6 bases and J shed 2 bases, with 12 bases lying between them. The CDR3 DNA reads as TGCGCCAGCAGTAAGGACGGGCTCACAGATACGCAGTATTTT. This gives the protein CASSKDGLTDTQYF.

This rearrangement joins TRBV11-1 to TRBJ2-5; possibly TRBD2 for D (6 bases). Trimming took 2 bases from V and 5 from J, leaving 18 bases between them. The CDR3 contains 16 residues. Germline lookup yields CDR1 SGHAT and CDR2 FQDESV (reference sequence). The CDR3 bases are TGTGCCAGCAGCTTAATCTCGCGGTCAGGGAGGGAGACCCAGTACTTC. Translated: CASSLISRSGRETQYF.

The V and J genes are TRBV6-5 and TRBJ2-6, with D unresolved. The CDR3 loop spans 14 amino acids. Germline loops: CDR1 MNHEY, CDR2 SVGAGI. V lost 7 bases and J 0 bases, leaving 7 bases between the germline ends. Here the CDR3 reads CASTSSSGANVLTF. CDR3 nucleotides: TGTGCCAGCACCTCCAGCTCTGGGGCCAACGTCCTGACTTTC.

The chain is built from TRBV15 and TRBJ2-7, with D possibly TRBD1 on 6 matching bases. CDR1 is LNHNV and CDR2 is YYDKDF in the germline V gene (reference sequence). Trimming took off 2 bases at V and 1 base at J, with 12 bases between the two ends. CDR3 size: 15 residues. The CDR3 loop reads CATSRPPTGSYEQYF. Written as DNA, the CDR3 is TGTGCCACCAGCAGACCCCCGACAGGTTCCTACGAGCAGTACTTC.

V is TRBV6-5 and J is TRBJ1-2, with a weak D call TRBD1 (5 bases). The CDR3 is 14 residues long. The V and J ends lost 5 bases and 6 bases respectively, with 16 bases between them. Germline V gene lookup returns CDR1 MNHEY and CDR2 SVGAGI. CDR3 amino acids: CASSPLGDVDGYTF. The CDR3, as DNA: TGTGCCAGCAGTCCCCTGGGGGACGTGGATGGCTACACCTTC.

The CDR3 DNA follows: TGCGCCAGCAGCTTGTCGACGGAAGGAAACACCATATATTTT. Translated, it gives CASSLSTEGNTIYF. This chain uses TRBV5-1 with TRBJ1-3; unclear D gene. The CDR3 runs 14 residues. V was clipped by 1 base and J by 4 bases, with 9 bases between them. Germline V CDR1 and CDR2: SGHRS, YFSETQ.

The gene calls are TRBV7-9 and TRBJ2-1; no firm D call. Germline V CDR1 and CDR2: SEHNR, FQNEAQ (reference sequence). V was cut by 8 bases and J by 10 bases, with 15 bases left in between. This CDR3 comprises 12 residues. CDR3 amino acids: CASGNEASEQFF. Written as DNA, the CDR3 is TGTGCCAGCGGGAACGAAGCGTCGGAGCAGTTCTTC.